This T cell receptor beta chain is drawn from a study of blood T cell repertoires in COVID-19. Study-wide context: Italy, Spain and the United States were the sources of the convalescent and acute COVID-19 samples. Sample material is recorded as cDNA or gDNA derived from T cells, B-cell-depleted T cells, or PBMCs.

Authors' data handling: Amplification with reference gene primers provided the estimates of nucleated cell counts. Libraries were prepared by immunoSEQ multiplex PCR; TCRdb keeps only in-frame clonotypes and omits some of them. V, J and clone size are taken as reported in that table, and D and trimming were inferred from the DNA itself. The table has 450,000 or so clones, approximately 90% seen once. Those enrolled in Seattle joined during active infection and were followed longitudinally afterward. This CDR3 is 15 amino acids long. V lost 0 bases and J 4 bases, leaving 13 bases between the germline ends. CDR1 is SGHRS, CDR2 YFSETQ, per germline.

The chain has TRBV5-1 and TRBJ1-1, with D perhaps matching TRBD1 (6 bases). Sequenced input: peripheral blood. This TCR came from a man aged 18 to 30 with COVID-19, enrolled during active disease. The CDR3 bases are TGCGCCAGCAGCTTGGCCGCAGGGGTAATCACTGAAGCTTTCTTT. Its protein is CASSLAAGVITEAFF.